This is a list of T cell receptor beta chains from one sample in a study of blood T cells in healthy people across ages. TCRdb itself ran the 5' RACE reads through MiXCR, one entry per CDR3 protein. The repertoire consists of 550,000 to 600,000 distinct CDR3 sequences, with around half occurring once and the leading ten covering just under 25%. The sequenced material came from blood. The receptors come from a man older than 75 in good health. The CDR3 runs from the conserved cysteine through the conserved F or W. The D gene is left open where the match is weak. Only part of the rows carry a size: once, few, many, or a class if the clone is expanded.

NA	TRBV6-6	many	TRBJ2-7	CASSNLYEQYF	TGTGCCAGCAGTAATTTATACGAGCAGTACTTC
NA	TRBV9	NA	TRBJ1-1	CASSVAPAGETEAFF	TGTGCCAGCAGCGTAGCTCCTGCAGGGGAAACTGAAGCTTTCTTT
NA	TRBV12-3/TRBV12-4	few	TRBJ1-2	CASNVLNGYTF	TGTGCCAGCAACGTTCTGAATGGCTACACCTTC
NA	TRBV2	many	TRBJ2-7	CASSWGNQLSYEQYF	TGTGCCAGTAGCTGGGGGAACCAATTATCCTACGAGCAGTACTTC
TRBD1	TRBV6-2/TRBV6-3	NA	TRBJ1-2	CASSGTGANYGYTF	TGTGCCAGCAGTGGGACAGGCGCGAACTATGGCTACACCTTC
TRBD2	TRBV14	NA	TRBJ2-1	CASTPSGREYNEQFF	TGTGCCAGCACACCTAGCGGACGTGAATACAATGAGCAGTTCTTC
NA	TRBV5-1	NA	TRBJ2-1	CASSLARQDNEQFF	TGCGCCAGCAGCTTGGCCCGACAGGACAATGAGCAGTTCTTC
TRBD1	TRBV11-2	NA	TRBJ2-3	CASSLRTGGLITDTQYF	TGTGCCAGCAGCCTACGGACAGGGGGACTTATCACAGATACGCAGTATTTT
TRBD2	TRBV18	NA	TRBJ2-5	CASSPSLTTGLVGETQYF	TGTGCCAGCTCACCATCGCTAACCACGGGACTAGTAGGAGAGACCCAGTACTTC
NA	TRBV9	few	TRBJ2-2	CASSGRDSGELFF	TGTGCCAGCAGCGGGCGGGACAGCGGGGAGCTGTTTTTT
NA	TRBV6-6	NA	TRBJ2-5	CASSYYRGGQETQYF	TGTGCCAGCAGTTATTACAGGGGAGGCCAAGAGACCCAGTACTTC
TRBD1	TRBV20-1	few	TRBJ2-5	CSARMTGGETQYF	TGCAGTGCTAGGATGACAGGGGGCGAGACCCAGTACTTC
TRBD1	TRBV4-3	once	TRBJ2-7	CASSQGTGISHEQYF	TGCGCCAGCAGCCAAGGGACAGGGATCTCGCACGAGCAGTACTTC
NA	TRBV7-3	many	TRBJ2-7	CASSLSPGYEQYF	TGTGCCAGCAGCTTAAGTCCAGGCTACGAGCAGTACTTC
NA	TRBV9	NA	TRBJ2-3	CASSVDSGAVDTQYF	TGTGCCAGCAGCGTAGACTCGGGAGCGGTAGATACGCAGTATTTT
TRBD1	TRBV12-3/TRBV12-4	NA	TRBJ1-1	CASRSTGLEAFF	TGTGCCAGCAGATCGACAGGGCTCGAAGCTTTCTTT
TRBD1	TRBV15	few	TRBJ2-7	CATSRDGGQGTYEQYF	TGTGCCACCAGCAGAGATGGGGGACAGGGTACCTACGAGCAGTACTTC
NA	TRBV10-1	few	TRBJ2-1	CASSSGPAEQFF	TGCGCCAGCAGTAGCGGGCCGGCTGAGCAGTTCTTC
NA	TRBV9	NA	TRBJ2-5	CASSAALASEGETQYF	TGTGCCAGCAGCGCGGCCCTTGCATCTGAGGGGGAGACCCAGTACTTC
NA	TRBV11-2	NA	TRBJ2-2	CASSRTNTGELFF	TGTGCCAGCAGTAGGACGAACACCGGGGAGCTGTTTTTT
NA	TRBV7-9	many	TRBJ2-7	CASSFSGGPSYEQYF	TGTGCCAGCAGCTTTTCGGGGGGCCCCTCCTACGAGCAGTACTTC
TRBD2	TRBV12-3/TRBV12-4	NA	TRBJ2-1	CASRQLAGGLGGRFF	TGTGCCAGCAGACAACTAGCGGGAGGACTCGGGGGGCGGTTCTTC
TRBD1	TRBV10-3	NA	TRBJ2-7	CATLPGQSYEQYF	TGTGCCACCCTACCGGGACAGTCCTACGAGCAGTACTTC
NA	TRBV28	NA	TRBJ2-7	CASRTQAIADYEQYF	TGTGCCAGCAGGACACAGGCAATCGCCGACTACGAGCAGTACTTC
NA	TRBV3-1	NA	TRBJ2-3	CASSQDWVAQYF	TGTGCCAGCAGCCAAGATTGGGTGGCGCAGTATTTT
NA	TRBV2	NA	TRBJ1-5	CASSRQLTQPQHF	TGTGCCAGCTCTCGACAGCTAACTCAGCCCCAGCATTTT
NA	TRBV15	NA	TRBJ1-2	CATSRDVGGYGYTF	TGTGCCACCAGCAGGGACGTGGGGGGGTATGGCTACACCTTC
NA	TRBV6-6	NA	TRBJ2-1	CASSARGTVNEQFF	TGTGCCAGCAGCGCCCGGGGGACGGTCAATGAGCAGTTCTTC
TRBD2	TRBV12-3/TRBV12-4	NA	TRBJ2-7	CASRLLRGGISYEQYF	TGTGCCAGCAGACTTCTCCGCGGGGGGATCTCCTACGAGCAGTACTTC
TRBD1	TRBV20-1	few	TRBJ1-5	CSARETGGVQPQHF	TGCAGTGCTAGAGAGACAGGGGGCGTTCAGCCCCAGCATTTT
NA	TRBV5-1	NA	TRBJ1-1	CASKVQGTTEAFF	TGCGCCAGCAAGGTTCAGGGGACCACTGAAGCTTTCTTT
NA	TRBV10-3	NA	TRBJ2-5	CAISETRGPGETQYF	TGTGCCATCAGTGAGACGAGAGGACCTGGAGAGACCCAGTACTTC
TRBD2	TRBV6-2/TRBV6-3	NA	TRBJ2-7	CASSYRMTSGRSYEQYF	TGTGCCAGCAGTTACCGGATGACTAGCGGGCGTTCCTACGAGCAGTACTTC
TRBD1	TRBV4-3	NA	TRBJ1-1	CASSPVGTGGRGAFF	TGCGCCAGCAGCCCCGTCGGGACAGGGGGTCGTGGAGCTTTCTTT
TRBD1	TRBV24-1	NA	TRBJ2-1	CATSDPTGGGYNEQFF	TGTGCCACCAGTGATCCGACAGGGGGAGGGTACAATGAGCAGTTCTTC
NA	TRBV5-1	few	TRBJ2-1	CASSLGILASSYNEQFF	TGCGCCAGCAGCTTGGGCATCCTTGCGAGCTCCTACAATGAGCAGTTCTTC
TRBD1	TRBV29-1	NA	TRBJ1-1	CSVEDRGQWSQYTEAFF	TGCAGCGTCGAAGATAGGGGGCAATGGTCCCAGTACACTGAAGCTTTCTTT
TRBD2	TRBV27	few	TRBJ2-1	CASRPWGGYYNEQFF	TGTGCCAGCCGCCCCTGGGGGGGTTACTACAATGAGCAGTTCTTC
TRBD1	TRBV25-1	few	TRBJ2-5	CASSDRGQGRETQYF	TGTGCCAGCAGTGACCGGGGACAGGGACGGGAGACCCAGTACTTC
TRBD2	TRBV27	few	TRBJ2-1	CASSPRASGATISYNEQFF	TGTGCCAGCAGTCCGAGGGCTAGCGGGGCCACAATCTCCTACAATGAGCAGTTCTTC
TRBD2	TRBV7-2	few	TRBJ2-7	CASSFRSGGIYEQYF	TGTGCCAGCAGCTTTAGGTCGGGAGGGATCTACGAGCAGTACTTC
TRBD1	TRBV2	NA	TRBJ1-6	CASSVFEGAANSPLHF	TGTGCCAGCAGTGTTTTTGAGGGGGCAGCTAATTCACCCCTCCACTTT
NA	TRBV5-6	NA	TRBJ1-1	CASSSGIRDTGAFF	TGTGCCAGCAGCTCAGGGATAAGGGACACTGGAGCTTTCTTT
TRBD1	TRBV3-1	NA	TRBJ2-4	CASSQDLDRRNIQYF	TGTGCCAGCAGCCAAGATTTGGACAGGCGAAACATTCAGTACTTC
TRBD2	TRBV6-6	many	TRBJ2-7	CASSLAGETYEQYF	TGTGCCAGCAGTCTAGCGGGGGAGACCTACGAGCAGTACTTC
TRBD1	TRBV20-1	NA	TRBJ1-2	CSASGAGGYGYTF	TGCAGTGCTAGTGGGGCAGGGGGCTATGGCTACACCTTC
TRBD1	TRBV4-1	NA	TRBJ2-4	CASSQEGVSGGFSDIQYF	TGCGCCAGCAGCCAAGAGGGGGTGTCAGGGGGCTTTTCGGACATTCAGTACTTC